This T cell receptor beta chain was identified during a study of T cell responses to AZD1222 COVID-19 vaccine. Study at large: Pooling covered second doses at about 4 or about 12 weeks.

The study, taken as a whole, reports: Repertoires were sampled only after the peak T cell response.

The CDR3 is made up of 15 amino acids. Trimming at V came to 6 bases and at J to 3 bases, leaving 7 bases not matched to a gene. CDR1 and CDR2 (germline): MNHEY, SVGAGI. About this clone itself: Its antigen is still unknown.

Sequenced by immunoSEQ multiplex PCR; TCRdb stores in-frame clones only, minus some. The sample includes about 100,000 clones, approximately 90% of them seen just once. This sequence originates from an adult in good health. The sample in question was peripheral blood, obtained on day 0 of AZD1222 vaccination. The chain joins TRBV6-5 to TRBJ1-4, with TRBD1 matching 7 bases. In DNA, the CDR3 is TGTGCCAGCAGCCGAAAGGGGGCCGCTAATGAAAAACTGTTTTTT. Protein: CASSRKGAANEKLFF.